This entry features one T cell receptor beta chain sequence. The CDR3 runs to 16 residues. Germline CDR1 is MDHEN and CDR2 is SYDVKM. J was trimmed by 7 bases and V by 0 bases; bases with no gene match: 8. The data originate from a study of cytotoxic CD8 clonotypes in ibrutinib-treated CLL. Investigators sought sequencing depths of between 1 in 200,000 and 1 in 1 million T cells. Sequencing used immunoSEQ multiplex PCR; TCRdb keeps in-frame clones, though not all of them. The repertoire includes some 140,000 clones, around 90% of them detected once, and roughly a tenth sits in the top ten. This chain connects TRBV28 to TRBJ2-3; TRBD2 agrees at 9 bases. The source of this sequence is a human donor with chronic lymphocytic leukemia. The material was PBMCs, obtained after 12 months of ibrutinib treatment. The CDR3 DNA reads TGTGCCAGCAGTTTATGGGGGCGGGAGGGCCGAAATACGCAGTATTTT. It specifies CASSLWGREGRNTQYF.